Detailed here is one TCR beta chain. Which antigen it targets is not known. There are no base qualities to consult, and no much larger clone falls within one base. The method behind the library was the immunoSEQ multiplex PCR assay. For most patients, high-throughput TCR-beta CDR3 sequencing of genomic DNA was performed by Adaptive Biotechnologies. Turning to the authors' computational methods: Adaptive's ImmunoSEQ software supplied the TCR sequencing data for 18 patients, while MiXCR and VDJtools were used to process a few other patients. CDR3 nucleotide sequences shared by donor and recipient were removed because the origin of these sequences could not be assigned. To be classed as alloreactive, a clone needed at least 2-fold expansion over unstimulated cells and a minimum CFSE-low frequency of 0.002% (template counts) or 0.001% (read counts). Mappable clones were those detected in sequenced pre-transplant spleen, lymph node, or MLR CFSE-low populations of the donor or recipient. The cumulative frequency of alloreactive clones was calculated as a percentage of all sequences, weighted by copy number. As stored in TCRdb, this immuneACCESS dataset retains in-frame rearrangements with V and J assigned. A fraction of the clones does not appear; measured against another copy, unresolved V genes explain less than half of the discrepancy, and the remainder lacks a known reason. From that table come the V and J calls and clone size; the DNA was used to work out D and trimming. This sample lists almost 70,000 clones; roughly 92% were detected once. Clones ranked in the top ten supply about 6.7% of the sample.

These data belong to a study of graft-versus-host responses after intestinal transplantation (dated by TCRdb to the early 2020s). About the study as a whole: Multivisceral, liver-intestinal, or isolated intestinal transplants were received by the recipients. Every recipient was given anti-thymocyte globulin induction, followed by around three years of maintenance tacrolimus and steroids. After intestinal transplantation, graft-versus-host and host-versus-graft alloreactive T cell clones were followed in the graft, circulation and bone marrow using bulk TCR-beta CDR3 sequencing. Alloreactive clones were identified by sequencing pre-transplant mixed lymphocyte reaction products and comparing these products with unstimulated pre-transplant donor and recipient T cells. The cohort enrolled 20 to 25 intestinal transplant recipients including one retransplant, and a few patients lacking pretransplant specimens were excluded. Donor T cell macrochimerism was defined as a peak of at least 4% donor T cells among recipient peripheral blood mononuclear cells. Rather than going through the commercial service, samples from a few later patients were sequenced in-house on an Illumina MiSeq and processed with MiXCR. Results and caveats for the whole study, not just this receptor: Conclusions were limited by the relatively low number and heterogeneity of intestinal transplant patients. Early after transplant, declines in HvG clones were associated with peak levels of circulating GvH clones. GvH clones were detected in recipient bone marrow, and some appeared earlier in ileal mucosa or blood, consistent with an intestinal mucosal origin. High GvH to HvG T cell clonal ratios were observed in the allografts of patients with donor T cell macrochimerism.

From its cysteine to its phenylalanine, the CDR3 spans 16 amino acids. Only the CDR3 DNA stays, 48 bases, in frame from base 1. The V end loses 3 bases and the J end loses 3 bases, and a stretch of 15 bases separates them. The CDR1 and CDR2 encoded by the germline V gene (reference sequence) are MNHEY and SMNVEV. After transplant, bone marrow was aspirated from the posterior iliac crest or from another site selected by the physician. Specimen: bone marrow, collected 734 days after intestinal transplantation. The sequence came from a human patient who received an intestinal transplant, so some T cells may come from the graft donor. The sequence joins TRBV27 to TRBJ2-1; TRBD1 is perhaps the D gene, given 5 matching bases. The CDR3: CASSFQGSVSYNEQFF. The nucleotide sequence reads TGTGCCAGCAGTTTCCAGGGTTCGGTTAGCTACAATGAGCAGTTCTTC.